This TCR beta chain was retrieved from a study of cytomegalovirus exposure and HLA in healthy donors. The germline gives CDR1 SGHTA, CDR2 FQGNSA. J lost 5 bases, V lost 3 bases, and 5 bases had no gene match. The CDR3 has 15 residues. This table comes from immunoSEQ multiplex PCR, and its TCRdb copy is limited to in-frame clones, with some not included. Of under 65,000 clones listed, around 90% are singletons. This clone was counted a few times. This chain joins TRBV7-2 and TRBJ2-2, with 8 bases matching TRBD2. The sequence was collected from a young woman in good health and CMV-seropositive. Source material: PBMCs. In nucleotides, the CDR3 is TGTGCCAGCAGCTTCGTAGCGGGGTCGACCGGGGAGCTGTTTTTT. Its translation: CASSFVAGSTGELFF. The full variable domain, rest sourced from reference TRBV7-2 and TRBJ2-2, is GAGVSQSPSNKVTEKGKDVELRCDPISGHTALYWYRQSLGQGLEFLIYFQGNSAPDKSGLPSDRFSAERTGGSVSTLTIQRTQQEDSAVYLCASSFVAGSTGELFFGEGSRLTVL.